The clone carrying this TCR beta chain has ten or more counts. Antigen unknown. This specimen comes from a study of T-cell reconstitution after alpha-beta-depleted transplantation in children. Findings of the study overall: T-cell numbers and diversity one year post-transplant derived largely from freshly generated T cells. After transplant, at about two months, alpha-beta T cells were reportedly derived from several hundred expanded graft clones. High day-60 TCRbeta diversity in some patients came from surviving recipient T cells and thymic progenitors.

This CDR3 region has 13 residues. Germline loops: CDR1 SQVTM, CDR2 ANQGSEA. V was cut by 3 bases and J by 2 bases, with 11 bases left in between. Unique molecular identifiers were incorporated when the TCRbeta library was constructed. MiXCR, run by TCRdb on the PCR reads, gives a single entry per CDR3 protein. The sample contains more than 500,000 distinct CDR3 sequences, roughly an eighth of which appear only once. The starting material was PBMCs, mostly from graft donor cells, obtained 180 days after TCRalphabeta/CD19-depleted stem cell transplant. This clonotype was sampled from a female patient aged 2-9 years who had a stem cell transplant for aplastic anemia, so the T cells may come from the graft donor. This chain joins TRBV29-1 and TRBJ2-7; D not resolved. The CDR3 nucleotides are TGCAGCGTTGATTTTGGGGTTGCCTACGAGCAGTACTTC. Protein sequence: CSVDFGVAYEQYF.